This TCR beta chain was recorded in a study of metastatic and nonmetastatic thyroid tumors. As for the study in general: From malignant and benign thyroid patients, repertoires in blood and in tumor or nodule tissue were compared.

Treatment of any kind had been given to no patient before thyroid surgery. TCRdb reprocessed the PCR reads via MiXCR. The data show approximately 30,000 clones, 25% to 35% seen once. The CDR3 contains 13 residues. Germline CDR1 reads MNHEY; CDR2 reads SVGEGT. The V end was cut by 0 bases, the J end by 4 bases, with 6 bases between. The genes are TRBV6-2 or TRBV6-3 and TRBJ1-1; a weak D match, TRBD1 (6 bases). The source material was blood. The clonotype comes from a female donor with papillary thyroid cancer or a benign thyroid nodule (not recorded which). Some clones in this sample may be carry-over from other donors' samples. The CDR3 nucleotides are TGTGCCAGCAGTTACTCGACAGGCACTGAAGCTTTCTTT. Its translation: CASSYSTGTEAFF.